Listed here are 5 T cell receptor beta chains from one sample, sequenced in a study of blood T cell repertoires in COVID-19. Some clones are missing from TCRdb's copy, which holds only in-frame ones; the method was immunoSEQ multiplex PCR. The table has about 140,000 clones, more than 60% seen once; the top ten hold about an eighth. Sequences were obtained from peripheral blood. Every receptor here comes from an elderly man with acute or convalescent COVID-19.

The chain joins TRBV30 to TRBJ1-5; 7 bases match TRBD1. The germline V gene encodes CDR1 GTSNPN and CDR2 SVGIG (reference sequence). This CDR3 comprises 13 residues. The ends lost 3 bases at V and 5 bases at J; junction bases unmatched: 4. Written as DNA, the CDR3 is TGTGCCTGGAGCGACAGGGCGGATCAGCCCCAGCATTTT. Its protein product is CAWSDRADQPQHF.

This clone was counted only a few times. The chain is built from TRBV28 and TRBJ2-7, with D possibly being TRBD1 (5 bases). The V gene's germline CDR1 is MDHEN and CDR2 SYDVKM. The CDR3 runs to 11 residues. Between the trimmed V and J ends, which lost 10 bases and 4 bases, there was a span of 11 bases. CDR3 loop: CATRDSYEQYF. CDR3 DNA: TGTGCCACCAGAGACAGTTACGAGCAGTACTTC.

This chain's CDR3 is CASRGGLAGTVTTQYF. The CDR3 DNA follows: TGTGCCAGCAGGGGAGGACTAGCGGGGACTGTTACGACGCAGTACTTC. This chain connects TRBV2 to TRBJ2-7, with 12 bases aligning to TRBD2. CDR1 is SNHLY and CDR2 is FYNNEI in the germline V gene. This CDR3 has 16 residues. The V gene end was trimmed by 6 bases and the J gene end by 9 bases; junction bases not matched to a gene: 15.

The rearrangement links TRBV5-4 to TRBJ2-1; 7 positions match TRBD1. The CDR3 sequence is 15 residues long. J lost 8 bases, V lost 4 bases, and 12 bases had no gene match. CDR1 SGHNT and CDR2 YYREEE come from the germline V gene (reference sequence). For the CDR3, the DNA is TGTGCCAGCAGCCCGCGCCAGACAGGGATTGATGAGCAGTTCTTC. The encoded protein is CASSPRQTGIDEQFF.

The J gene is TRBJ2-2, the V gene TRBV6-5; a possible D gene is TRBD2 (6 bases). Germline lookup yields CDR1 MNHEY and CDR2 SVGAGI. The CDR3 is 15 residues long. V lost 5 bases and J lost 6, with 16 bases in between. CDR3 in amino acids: CASSMFWREPGELFF. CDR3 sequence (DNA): TGTGCCAGCAGTATGTTTTGGAGGGAACCCGGGGAGCTGTTTTTT.